This T cell receptor beta chain was identified in a study of CD8 T cells in ankylosing spondylitis. This CDR3 is built from 13 residues. V lost 1 base and J lost 3, with 7 bases in between. Germline CDR1 and CDR2: SGDLS and YYNGEE. This clonotype has a handful of counts. Its antigen is not known. General study findings and limits: Made up of about eight highly homologous variants, a TCR beta motif appeared characteristic of ankylosing spondylitis blood.

MiXCR was run by TCRdb on the 5' RACE reads, yielding one entry per CDR3 protein. The data contain around 890,000 distinct CDR3 sequences, over 9.5% of them singletons. The chain employs TRBV9 and TRBJ1-1, with D unresolved. The sequence came from a male donor with ankylosing spondylitis. Sequenced: blood, either unsorted or a sorted T cell fraction (not recorded which). The CDR3 region is CASSVYVHTEAFF. The CDR3 DNA is TGTGCCAGCAGCGTATACGTGCACACTGAAGCTTTCTTT.